This TCR beta chain was found in a study of T cells in localized non-small cell lung cancer. Broader study findings: Without multi-region sequencing, intratumor heterogeneity could not be excluded.

Assay: immunoSEQ multiplex PCR; the TCRdb copy retains only in-frame clones and omits some. Among around 70,000 clones listed, 70% to 85% were seen once. V lost 6 bases, J lost 4 bases, and 11 bases lay in between. Germline V gene lookup returns CDR1 MNHEY and CDR2 SMNVEV (reference sequence). The CDR3 loop spans 13 amino acids. Notes on this clone: The antigen remains undetermined.

The TCR sequence derives from a female donor aged 60 or older with stage I lung adenocarcinoma. V usage is TRBV27 and J usage is TRBJ2-3; D tentatively fits TRBD1 or TRBD2 (5 bases each). Source: peripheral blood, taken before any cancer treatment. CDR3: CASSWGWADTQYF. The CDR3 nucleotides read TGTGCCAGCAGCTGGGGGTGGGCAGATACGCAGTATTTT.